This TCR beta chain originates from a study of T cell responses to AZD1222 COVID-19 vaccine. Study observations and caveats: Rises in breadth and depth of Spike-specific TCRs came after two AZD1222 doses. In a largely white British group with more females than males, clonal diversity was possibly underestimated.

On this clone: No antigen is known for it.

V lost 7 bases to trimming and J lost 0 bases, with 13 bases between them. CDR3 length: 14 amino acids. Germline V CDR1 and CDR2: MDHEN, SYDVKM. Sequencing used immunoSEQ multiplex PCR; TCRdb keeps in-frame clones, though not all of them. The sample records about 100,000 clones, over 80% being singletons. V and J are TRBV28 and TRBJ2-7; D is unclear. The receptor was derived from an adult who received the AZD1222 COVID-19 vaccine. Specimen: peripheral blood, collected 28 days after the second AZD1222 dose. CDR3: CASNPPGPSYEQYF. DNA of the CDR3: TGTGCCAGCAACCCGCCGGGCCCCTCCTACGAGCAGTACTTC.